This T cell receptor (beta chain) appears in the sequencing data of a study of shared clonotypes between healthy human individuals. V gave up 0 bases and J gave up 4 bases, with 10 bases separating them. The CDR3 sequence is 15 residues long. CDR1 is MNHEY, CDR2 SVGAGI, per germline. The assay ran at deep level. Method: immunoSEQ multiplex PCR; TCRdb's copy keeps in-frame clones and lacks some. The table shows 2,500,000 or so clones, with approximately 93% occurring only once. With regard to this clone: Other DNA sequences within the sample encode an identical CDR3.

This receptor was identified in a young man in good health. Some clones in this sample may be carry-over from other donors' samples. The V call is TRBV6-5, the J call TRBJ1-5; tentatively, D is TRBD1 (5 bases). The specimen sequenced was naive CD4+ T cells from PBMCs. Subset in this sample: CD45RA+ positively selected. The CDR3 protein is CASSYSPGANQPQHF. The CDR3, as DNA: TGTGCCAGCAGTTACTCGCCCGGGGCGAATCAGCCCCAGCATTTT.